These 11 T cell receptor beta chains originate from one sample sequenced in a study of blood T cells in healthy people across ages. Next came a second PCR, run for about 7 to 12 cycles, which used a sample-barcoded 5' primer along with a J-beta primer mix. TCRdb called the 5' RACE reads again in MiXCR, with one record for every CDR3 protein. There are about 680,000 distinct CDR3 sequences in the sample; roughly 50% occur only once, and approximately 32% lies in the top ten. Sequencing was carried out using blood. These receptors were collected from a woman in her fifties or sixties in good health.

The chain recombines TRBV3-1 with TRBJ2-5; 9 nucleotides agree with TRBD1. With 4 bases clipped from V and 4 bases from J, the junction kept 4 bases outside the gene matches. CDR1 is LGHDT and CDR2 is YNNKEL in the germline V gene (reference sequence). The CDR3 covers 14 residues. CDR3 protein: CASSPQTGGETQYF. In DNA, the CDR3 is TGTGCCAGCAGCCCACAGACAGGGGGAGAGACCCAGTACTTC.

The chain uses TRBV9 and TRBJ1-2; D remains unclear. V was cut by 0 bases and J by 1 base, with 10 bases left in between. The germline CDR1 and CDR2 sequences are SGDLS and YYNGEE. The CDR3 length is 15 residues. CDR3 sequence: CASSVVPNFNYGYTF. As DNA, the CDR3 is TGTGCCAGCAGCGTAGTTCCGAATTTTAACTATGGCTACACCTTC.

The table lists this clonotype with a few counts. The chain is built from TRBV7-6 and TRBJ2-3; 8 bases align to TRBD1. This CDR3 comprises 14 residues. V shed 5 bases and J 7 bases; nucleotides not matched to a gene: 8. Germline V lookup: CDR1 SGHVS, CDR2 FNYEAQ. The CDR3 spells CASSPTGDGYTQYF. The CDR3 coding sequence is TGTGCCAGCAGCCCGACAGGGGACGGATATACGCAGTATTTT.

In this sample, this clonotype turned up a few times. The chain is built from TRBV2 and TRBJ2-3, with D tentatively TRBD1 or TRBD2 (6 bases each). CDR1 SNHLY and CDR2 FYNNEI come from the germline V gene. The CDR3 is 15 amino acids. Between the trimmed V and J ends, which lost 4 bases and 4 bases, there was a span of 15 bases. The CDR3 coding sequence is TGTGCCAGCAGTGCCCTAGGGGGGAGAGCAGATACGCAGTATTTT. It translates to CASSALGGRADTQYF.

The chain combines TRBV13 with TRBJ2-4; TRBD1 matches 8 bases. The CDR3 is made up of 17 amino acids. Unmatched junction bases numbered 7, after V lost 3 bases and J lost 0 bases. Per germline, CDR1 PRHDT and CDR2 FYEKMQ (reference sequence). The CDR3 loop is CASSFRGQGLAKNIQYF. Written as DNA, the CDR3 is TGTGCCAGCAGCTTTAGAGGACAGGGCCTAGCCAAAAACATTCAGTACTTC.

CDR3 residues: CASSRDSAVTDTQYF. The CDR3 nucleotides read TGTGCCAGCTCACGGGACAGCGCAGTCACAGATACGCAGTATTTT. The genes are TRBV18 and TRBJ2-3; TRBD1 aligns across 7 bases. The germline CDR1 and CDR2 sequences are KGHSH and LQKENI. This CDR3 spans 15 amino acids. V lost 4 bases, J lost 2 bases, and 6 bases stayed unmatched. The complete variable domain, with remaining parts taken from reference TRBV18 and TRBJ2-3, reads NAGVMQNPRHLVRRRGQEARLRCSPMKGHSHVYWYRQLPEEGLKFMVYLQKENIIDESGMPKERFSAEFPKEGPSILRIQQVVRGDSAAYFCASSRDSAVTDTQYFGPGTRLTVL.

There are a few counts of this clonotype. The chain is built from TRBV10-3 and TRBJ2-7; TRBD1 agrees at 8 bases. Per germline, CDR1 ENHRY and CDR2 SYGVKD. This CDR3 is built from 13 residues. The J segment lost 4 bases and the V segment lost 6 bases, leaving 5 bases of the junction unmatched. CDR3 DNA: TGTGCCATCAGGACAGGGGATATTTACGAGCAGTACTTC. Amino acids: CAIRTGDIYEQYF.

This clonotype was observed a few times. The rearrangement uses TRBV6-5 and TRBJ2-4; TRBD1 is a possible D gene (7 bases). CDR3 length: 12 residues. V lost 6 bases and J lost 13, with 16 bases in between. The germline V gene encodes CDR1 MNHEY and CDR2 SVGAGI. CDR3 region: CASRGGGGTQYF. As DNA, the CDR3 is TGTGCCAGCAGAGGGGGCGGAGGGACGCAGTACTTC.

In this sample, this clonotype turned up a few times. The V call is TRBV6-6, the J call TRBJ2-7; D is unclear. The end of the DNA fits TRBJ2-5 better, so the J call may be wrong. CDR3 length equals 11 residues. Germline V gene data show CDR1 as MNHNY and CDR2 as SVGAGI (reference sequence). Here the CDR3 DNA reads TGTGCCAGCAGTACACTAGAGACCCAGTACTTC. This gives the protein CASSTLETQYF.

This clonotype was recorded only once. The chain links TRBV27 to TRBJ2-5; 7 bases agree with TRBD1. CDR1 is MNHEY, CDR2 SMNVEV, per germline (reference sequence). J was trimmed by 11 bases and V by 3 bases; bases with no gene match: 9. This CDR3 contains 13 residues. For the CDR3, the DNA is TGTGCCAGCAGTTTGAGTTCAGGGGGTGAGCAGTACTTC. Residues: CASSLSSGGEQYF.

This chain joins TRBV6-2 or TRBV6-3 and TRBJ2-1; the match to TRBD2 covers 8 bases. The J call may be wrong; the DNA end is better matched by TRBJ2-7. Germline-derived CDR1 and CDR2 are MNHEY and SVGEGT. The CDR3 extends over 15 amino acids. CDR3 DNA sequence: TGTGCCAGCAGCAGAAAGCGGGAGATGAACTCCGAGCAGTACTTC. Its translation: CASSRKREMNSEQYF.